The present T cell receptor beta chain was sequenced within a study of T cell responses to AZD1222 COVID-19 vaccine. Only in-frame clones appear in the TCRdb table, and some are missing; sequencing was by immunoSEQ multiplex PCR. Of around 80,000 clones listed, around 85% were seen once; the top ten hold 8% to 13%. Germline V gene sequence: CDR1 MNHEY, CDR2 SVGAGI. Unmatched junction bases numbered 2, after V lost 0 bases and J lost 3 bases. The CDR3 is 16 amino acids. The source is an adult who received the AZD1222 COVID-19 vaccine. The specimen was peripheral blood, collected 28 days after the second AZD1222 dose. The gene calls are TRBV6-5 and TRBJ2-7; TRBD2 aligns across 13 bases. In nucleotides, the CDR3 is TGTGCCAGCAGTTACTCAGGACTAGCGGGGGTCTACGAGCAGTACTTC. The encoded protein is CASSYSGLAGVYEQYF.